This entry is about one TCR beta chain. Its antigen is unknown. The sample belongs to a study of post-analysis software for immune sequencing data. Looking at the study overall: Relapsing-remitting, secondary progressive and progressive-relapsing forms of multiple sclerosis all featured among disease courses.

The CDR3 is 12 residues long. Germline values: CDR1 SGHAT, CDR2 FQNNGV. Trimming cost V 8 bases and J 5 bases, with 10 bases left between them. Presence of unique molecular identifiers characterized the TCR beta cDNA libraries. With roughly 0.85 to 11 million T cells as the source, roughly 500,000 cDNA molecules resulted. TCRdb re-derived calls from the PCR reads in MiXCR, one entry per CDR3 protein. The sample yields about 800,000 distinct CDR3 sequences, just under 30% seen once. Whole-study findings and limits: Patients with multiple sclerosis recorded significantly lower normalized Chao1 diversity than controls, the study found. Patients carried roughly 5 TRBV segments more frequently than controls did, and TRBV5-6, TRBV5-1 and TRBV20-1 were among them.

V usage is TRBV11-2 and J usage is TRBJ2-1; D remains ambiguous. The sequenced sample consisted of blood. The sequence was collected from a girl aged 5 to 17 with multiple sclerosis. Here the CDR3 DNA reads TGTGCCAGCGGACCCCGGGACAATGAGCAGTTCTTC. Translated: CASGPRDNEQFF. The full variable domain, its missing parts supplied by reference TRBV11-2 and TRBJ2-1, is EAGVAQSPRYKIIEKRQSVAFWCNPISGHATLYWYQQILGQGPKLLIQFQNNGVVDDSQLPKDRFSAERLKGVDSTLKIQPAKLEDSAVYLCASGPRDNEQFFGPGTRLTVL.